Shown below are 13 T cell receptor beta chains from a single sample sequenced in a study of T cell repertoires in cytomegalovirus infection. TCRdb processed the reads anew with MiXCR; each CDR3 protein has one entry. The sample shows hundreds of thousands of distinct CDR3 sequences, 35% of them seen only once. The sequenced material came from PBMCs. These receptors were collected from a human donor in good health (CMV status not recorded). Some clones in this sample may be carry-over from other donors' samples.

This clonotype showed up just a few times. This chain uses TRBV6-1 with TRBJ2-7, with 8 bases lining up with TRBD1. The V and J ends lost 4 bases and 6 bases, in that order; junction bases with no gene match: 11. From germline, CDR1 is MNHNS and CDR2 SASEGT. The CDR3 covers 15 residues. The CDR3 bases are TGTGCCAGCAGTGGACGGACAGGGAGGATGAGCGAGCAGTACTTC. This gives the protein CASSGRTGRMSEQYF.

The J gene is TRBJ1-3, the V gene TRBV7-2; D is undetermined. Germline V gene data show CDR1 as SGHTA and CDR2 as FQGNSA. CDR3 length: 16 amino acids. V was shortened by 3 bases and J by 0 bases, with 12 bases between the two germline ends. The CDR3 here is CASSFSDLSSGNTIYF. CDR3 nucleotide sequence: TGTGCCAGCAGCTTTTCCGATCTTAGCTCTGGAAACACCATATATTTT.

The rearrangement joins TRBV6-6 to TRBJ2-2; the match to TRBD2 covers 15 bases. With 8 bases clipped from V and 4 bases from J, the junction kept 11 bases outside the gene matches. Germline assignment: CDR1 MNHNY and CDR2 SVGAGI (reference sequence). CDR3 length: 18 residues. The CDR3 is CASPPTGTSGGSTGELFF. CDR3 coding DNA: TGTGCCAGCCCTCCCACCGGGACTAGCGGGGGGTCCACCGGGGAGCTGTTTTTT.

This clonotype appeared a few times. The V call is TRBV10-3, the J call TRBJ1-6; D uncertain. This CDR3 has 12 residues. Germline CDR1 ENHRY, CDR2 SYGVKD. The germline V and J ends were trimmed by 8 bases and 9 bases, with 11 bases remaining between them. The CDR3 spells CAIGQASSPLHF. Written as DNA, the CDR3 is TGTGCCATCGGTCAAGCTAGTTCACCCCTCCACTTT.

This clonotype occurred many times. The gene calls are TRBV10-3 and TRBJ2-3; no clear D. Between the trimmed V and J ends, which lost 9 bases and 6 bases, there was a span of 10 bases. Germline assignment: CDR1 ENHRY and CDR2 SYGVKD. The CDR3 is made up of 11 amino acids. CDR3 amino acids: CAIATADTQYF. CDR3 nucleotide sequence: TGTGCCATAGCTACAGCGGATACGCAGTATTTT.

This clonotype was recorded many times. The DNA for the CDR3 is TGTGCCAGCGGCAGACGGACAGGCGGGGAGCGGATGAGCAATCAGCCCCAGCATTTT. Translation gives CASGRRTGGERMSNQPQHF. This chain connects TRBV7-8 to TRBJ1-5; 7 positions agree with TRBD1. In germline, CDR1 is SGHVS, CDR2 FQNEAQ. The V segment lost 8 bases and the J segment 1 base; nucleotides outside the gene matches: 20. The CDR3 extends over 19 amino acids.

This chain connects TRBV27 to TRBJ1-3; D is unclear. Germline CDR1 MNHEY, CDR2 SMNVEV (reference sequence). CDR3 length: 16 amino acids. V was shortened by 5 bases and J by 4 bases, with 18 bases between the two germline ends. CDR3 protein: CASSRFQPREGNTIYF. In nucleotides, the CDR3 is TGTGCCAGCAGTCGTTTCCAGCCTAGAGAAGGAAACACCATATATTTT.

About this clonotype itself: One end of the junction is discordant with germline, which a read error may explain. This rearrangement joins TRBV7-6 to TRBJ2-1, with a weak D call TRBD2 (7 bases). The germline CDR1 and CDR2 sequences are SGHVS and FNYEAQ. The length of the CDR3 is 16 residues. This CDR3 is CASSLNLGGGPNEQLF. CDR3 DNA: TGTGCCAGCAGCTTAAATCTCGGCGGGGGCCCAAATGAGCAGTTATTC.

This clonotype has more than one count but fewer than ten. The chain recombines TRBV7-6 with TRBJ2-2; possibly TRBD1 for D (5 bases). CDR1 SGHVS and CDR2 FNYEAQ come from the germline V gene. Trimming pared 5 bases from V and 5 bases from J, leaving 15 bases between. This CDR3 spans 15 amino acids. This chain's CDR3 is CASSPDATETGELFF. The CDR3 DNA sequence: TGTGCCAGCAGCCCCGACGCGACAGAAACCGGGGAGCTGTTTTTT. The whole variable domain, filled in from reference TRBV7-6 and TRBJ2-2, reads GAGVSQSPRYKVTKRGQDVALRCDPISGHVSLYWYRQALGQGPEFLTYFNYEAQQDKSGLPNDRFSAERPEGSISTLTIQRTEQRDSAMYRCASSPDATETGELFFGEGSRLTVL.

The gene calls are TRBV27 and TRBJ1-5; D is unresolved. The CDR3 covers 15 residues. CDR1 and CDR2 (germline): MNHEY, SMNVEV (reference sequence). V gave up 6 bases and J gave up 2 bases, with 14 bases separating them. For the CDR3, the DNA is TGTGCCAGCAGACAAGACGCCCGCGGCAATCAGCCCCAGCATTTT. Its protein is CASRQDARGNQPQHF.

This chain joins TRBV6-6 and TRBJ1-2, with D tentatively TRBD1 (5 bases). Trimming stripped 6 bases from V and 1 base from J, with 9 bases between. The germline V gene has CDR1 MNHNY and CDR2 SVGAGI (reference sequence). The CDR3 is 13 residues long. CDR3 loop: CASSRQNNYGYTF. The DNA of the CDR3 is TGTGCCAGCAGCCGACAGAATAACTATGGCTACACCTTC.

On this clonotype: This may stem from a read error, because a much larger clone lies one nucleotide away. The missing conserved phenylalanine or tryptophan at the end of this CDR3 makes a read error likely. The rearrangement joins TRBV7-3 to TRBJ2-5, with a tentative D call TRBD2 (6 bases). CDR1 SGHTA and CDR2 FQGTGA come from the germline V gene. Trimming took off 4 bases at V and 4 bases at J, with 10 bases between the two ends. The CDR3 is made up of 13 amino acids. CDR3 amino acids: CASSWRRGETQYL. Written as DNA, the CDR3 is TGTGCCAGCAGCTGGAGGCGGGGAGAGACCCAGTACTTA.

This rearrangement joins TRBV28 to TRBJ1-1; 9 nucleotides align to TRBD1. V trimming: 2 bases; J trimming: 3 bases; junction bases outside the gene matches: 7. The CDR3 sequence is 16 residues long. The germline V gene has CDR1 MDHEN and CDR2 SYDVKM. DNA of the CDR3: TGTGCCAGCAGTTTAAAAACAGGGGGCCTGGACACTGAAGCTTTCTTT. Its protein product is CASSLKTGGLDTEAFF.